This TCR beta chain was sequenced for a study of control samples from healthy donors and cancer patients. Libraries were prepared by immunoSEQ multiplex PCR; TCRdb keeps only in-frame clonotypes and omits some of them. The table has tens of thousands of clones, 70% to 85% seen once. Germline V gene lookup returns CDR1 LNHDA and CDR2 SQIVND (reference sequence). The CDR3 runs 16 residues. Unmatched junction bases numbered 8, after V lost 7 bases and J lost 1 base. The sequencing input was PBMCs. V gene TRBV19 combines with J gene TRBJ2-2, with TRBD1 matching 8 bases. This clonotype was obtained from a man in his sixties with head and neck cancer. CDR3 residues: CASTGQAARNTGELFF. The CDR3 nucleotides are TGTGCCAGTACGGGACAGGCGGCAAGGAACACCGGGGAGCTGTTTTTT.